Listed below are T cell receptor beta chains from one sample, sequenced in a study of T-cell memory formation after mild COVID-19. MiXCR, applied by TCRdb to the 5' RACE reads, yields one record per CDR3 protein. The top ten hold approximately 25% of the sample, which has some 290,000 distinct CDR3 sequences, 15% to 20% seen once. Sample: PBMCs or a T cell subset sorted from them (not recorded which). These receptors all come from a man between 18 and 35 years old who had mild COVID-19 (a few samples of this study predate the infection). Cell type and time point are not known. The CDR3 runs from the conserved cysteine through the conserved F or W. A D gene is named only where the DNA matches it firmly. Rows may omit the clone size; those that give it use once, few, many or a size class.

cdr3_nt cdr3_aa j_call clone_size v_call d_call
TGCAGCGTACCGGGACTGCCATCAGATGGGCAGTTCTTC CSVPGLPSDGQFF TRBJ2-1 many TRBV29-1 .
TGTGCCTGGAGTCGGGAGTACGAGCAGTACTTC CAWSREYEQYF TRBJ2-7 . TRBV30 .
TGCAGTGCTAGGCCGGGACAGTCCTACGAGCAGTACTTC CSARPGQSYEQYF TRBJ2-7 . TRBV20-1 TRBD1
TGCGCCAGCAGCAAGCTAGACAGATTAACAGATACGCAGTATTTT CASSKLDRLTDTQYF TRBJ2-3 . TRBV4-1 .
TGTGCCACCAGTGACCCAACAAGAAGCACAGATACGCAGTATTTT CATSDPTRSTDTQYF TRBJ2-3 . TRBV24-1 .
TGTGCTAGTGGTTTGCGGCGGGGCGAGACCCAGTACTTC CASGLRRGETQYF TRBJ2-5 few TRBV12-5 .
TGTGCCAGCAGCTTATGGACGGGACCCGGCGAGCAGTACTTC CASSLWTGPGEQYF TRBJ2-7 . TRBV7-6 .
TGCGCCAGCAGCCTACTGGGACTTGGGGAGACCCAGTACTTC CASSLLGLGETQYF TRBJ2-5 few TRBV5-1 .
TGTGCCAGCAACCGACAGACAGATACGCAGTATTTT CASNRQTDTQYF TRBJ2-3 many TRBV2 .
TGTGCCAGCAGTTTAGGCAGGTCGCTGTTTTTT CASSLGRSLFF TRBJ2-2 few TRBV12-3/TRBV12-4 .
TGTGCCAGCAGCCACAACAGGGCTGGGGCCAACGTCCTGACTTTC CASSHNRAGANVLTF TRBJ2-6 . TRBV25-1 .
TGCGCCAGCAGCTCGATCCCCCAAGAGACCCAGTACTTC CASSSIPQETQYF TRBJ2-5 . TRBV5-1 .
TGTGCCAGCAGCTTTGGGTATCGAAGGGCTGAAAAACTGTTTTTT CASSFGYRRAEKLFF TRBJ1-4 . TRBV7-6 .
TGTGCCAGTGGACAGAACTACGAGCAGTACTTC CASGQNYEQYF TRBJ2-7 . TRBV6-2/TRBV6-3 .
TGTGCCAGCAGTTTCCGGACTAGCTGGTTTGGCACAGATACGCAGTATTTT CASSFRTSWFGTDTQYF TRBJ2-3 . TRBV27 TRBD2
TGCGCCAGCAGCTTGAACGCGAGAGACGAAGTAAGAACCCAGTACTTC CASSLNARDEVRTQYF TRBJ2-5 . TRBV5-1 .
TGTGCCAGCAGTTCGGACAGGGAAAACACCGGGGAGCTGTTTTTT CASSSDRENTGELFF TRBJ2-2 few TRBV6-6 TRBD1
TGCGCCAGCAGCTTGGGTGGACTCCCCAATGAGCAGTTCTTC CASSLGGLPNEQFF TRBJ2-1 . TRBV5-1 .
TGTGCCAGCAGCTTTGCACAGGTTGGGGCCGGGGAGCTGTTTTTT CASSFAQVGAGELFF TRBJ2-2 few TRBV12-3/TRBV12-4 .
TGTGCCAGCGGGTCTAGCGGGGGTGGCGAGCAGTACTTC CASGSSGGGEQYF TRBJ2-7 . TRBV6-2/TRBV6-3 TRBD2
TGCAGTGCCCGCCTTGGAGTATCTACCGGGGAGCTGTTTTTT CSARLGVSTGELFF TRBJ2-2 few TRBV20-1 .
TGTGCCAGCAGTCCCACAGGGGACACTGAAGCTTTCTTT CASSPTGDTEAFF TRBJ1-1 many TRBV12-3/TRBV12-4 TRBD1
TGTGCCAGCAGCCAAGACGTCCGGGACAGCTATGGCTACACCTTC CASSQDVRDSYGYTF TRBJ1-2 . TRBV3-1 TRBD1
TGCGCCAGCAGCCAAGAGTTTGGCACCAGCAACAGCAATGAGCAGTTCTTC CASSQEFGTSNSNEQFF TRBJ2-1 few TRBV4-3 .
TGTGCCAGCAGCGATATGGGGGGCGCGTACAATGAGCAGTTCTTC CASSDMGGAYNEQFF TRBJ2-1 . TRBV9 .
TGTGCCAGCAGCCAAACCGCACAGGGGTCCTACGAGCAGTACTTC CASSQTAQGSYEQYF TRBJ2-7 few TRBV12-3/TRBV12-4 TRBD1
TGTGCCAGCAGGGCATGGAGCTCCTATAATTCACCCCTCCACTTT CASRAWSSYNSPLHF TRBJ1-6 few TRBV2 .
TGTGCCAGCAGGCTAGGGGCCCTGCAGAAGACTGAGCAGTTCTTC CASRLGALQKTEQFF TRBJ2-1 . TRBV6-2/TRBV6-3 .
TGCAGCGTTGAAGAGGGGGAGTCCTACGAGCAGTACTTC CSVEEGESYEQYF TRBJ2-7 . TRBV29-1 .
TGTGCCAGCAGCTACGGAGACAGGGGGATTAATGAAAAACTGTTTTTT CASSYGDRGINEKLFF TRBJ1-4 few TRBV11-2 TRBD1
TGCGCCAGCAACCAGAAGGGGGCCGCAGATACGCAGTATTTT CASNQKGAADTQYF TRBJ2-3 . TRBV5-1 TRBD1
TGTGCCAGCAGCTGGGGGGGGAGCACTGAAGCTTTCTTT CASSWGGSTEAFF TRBJ1-1 many TRBV7-3 .
TGTGCCAGCAGCAAGGGACTAGCGGGGGGCCTTGCAGATACGCAGTATTTT CASSKGLAGGLADTQYF TRBJ2-3 . TRBV7-2 TRBD2
TGTGCCACCACTTGGGGCTTCTATAGCAATCAGCCCCAGCATTTT CATTWGFYSNQPQHF TRBJ1-5 . TRBV19 .
TGTGCCAGCAGTTACGACGGGTCCGGGGAGCTGTTTTTT CASSYDGSGELFF TRBJ2-2 few TRBV6-5 .
TGCGCCAGCAGCTATAGACAGGGGGCGCTCGGAGAGACCCAGTACTTC CASSYRQGALGETQYF TRBJ2-5 few TRBV4-1 TRBD1
TGTGCCAGCAGCGTAGGTCCCCGAGGGGGGACTGGGCATGAGCAGTTCTTC CASSVGPRGGTGHEQFF TRBJ2-1 few TRBV9 .
TGCAGCGTCTACCCCAATGGACAGGATGGCTACACCTTC CSVYPNGQDGYTF TRBJ1-2 . TRBV29-1 TRBD1